These T cell receptor beta chains were read from a single sample in a study of blood T cell repertoires in COVID-19. Generated by immunoSEQ multiplex PCR, the TCRdb table keeps only in-frame clones and is missing some. The data show 29,000 or so clones, roughly nine tenths seen once. The sequenced material came from peripheral blood. These TCRs come from a human donor in a cohort sampled during active COVID-19. The CDR3 runs from the conserved cysteine through the conserved F or W. Fields, in order: V gene, J gene, CDR3 protein.

TRBV10-3	TRBJ2-7	CAISESRAYEQYF
TRBV5-8	TRBJ2-2	CASSLEGVDTGELFF
TRBV5-5	TRBJ2-7	CASRSIRGQGVYEQYF
TRBV9	TRBJ1-1	CASSVGGVGPEAFF
TRBV9	TRBJ2-6	CASGRQGQGKVLSSGANVLTF
TRBV27	TRBJ1-6	CASSLGQGKAPLHF
TRBV4-1	TRBJ1-3	CASSHPGQGISGNTIYF
TRBV7-9	TRBJ2-1	CASSPTGGGAYNEQFF
TRBV7-2	TRBJ2-4	CASSSHRGGIQYF
TRBV27	TRBJ2-7	CASSFRGYGNEQYF